The entry below gives a single TCR beta chain sequence along with its context. At the deep level, the assay was run. The authors distributed each subset's genomic DNA evenly over several immunoSEQ plates. Libraries were prepared by immunoSEQ multiplex PCR; TCRdb keeps only in-frame clonotypes and omits some of them. Here the sample spans some 1,900,000 clones, approximately 94% being singletons. CD45RO-negative, CCR7-selected cells formed the naive CD8 fraction, which excluded terminally differentiated effector memory CD45RA+ cells. None of the donors, who were healthy HIV-negative adults, had recently had acute infections or vaccinations. The data stem from a study of shared clonotypes between healthy human individuals. J gave up 6 bases and V 6 bases, and 9 bases lay outside the gene matches. Germline lookup yields CDR1 MNHNY and CDR2 SVGAGI (reference sequence). The CDR3 spans 14 residues.

Input material: naive CD8+ T cells sorted from blood. This chain connects TRBV6-6 to TRBJ1-2, with 8 bases matching TRBD1. This TCR came from a man between 18 and 35 years old in good health. The CDR3 loop is CASSPGQGRHGYTF. The DNA of the CDR3 is TGTGCCAGCAGCCCCGGACAGGGTCGTCATGGCTACACCTTC.